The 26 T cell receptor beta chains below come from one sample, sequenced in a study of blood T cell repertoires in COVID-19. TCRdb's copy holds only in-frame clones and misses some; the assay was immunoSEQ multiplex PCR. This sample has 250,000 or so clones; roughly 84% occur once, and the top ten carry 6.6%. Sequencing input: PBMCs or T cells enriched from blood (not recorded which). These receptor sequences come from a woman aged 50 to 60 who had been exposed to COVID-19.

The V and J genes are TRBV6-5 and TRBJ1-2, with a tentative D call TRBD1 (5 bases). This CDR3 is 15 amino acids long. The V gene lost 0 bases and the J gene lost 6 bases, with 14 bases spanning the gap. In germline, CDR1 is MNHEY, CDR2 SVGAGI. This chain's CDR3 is CASSYSSLSRDGYTF. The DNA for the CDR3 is TGTGCCAGCAGTTACTCTTCCCTCTCCAGGGATGGCTACACCTTC.

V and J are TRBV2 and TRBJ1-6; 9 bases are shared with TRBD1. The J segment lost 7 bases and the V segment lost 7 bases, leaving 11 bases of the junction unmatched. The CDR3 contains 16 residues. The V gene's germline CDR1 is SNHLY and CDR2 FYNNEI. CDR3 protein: CASIPYRDRDNSPLHF. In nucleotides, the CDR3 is TGTGCCAGCATTCCCTATCGGGACAGGGACAATTCACCCCTCCACTTT.

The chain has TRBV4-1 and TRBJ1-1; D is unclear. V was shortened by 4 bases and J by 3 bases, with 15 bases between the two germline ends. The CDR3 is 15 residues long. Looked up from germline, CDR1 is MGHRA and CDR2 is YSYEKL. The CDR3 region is CASSPQLGTYTEAFF. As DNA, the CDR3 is TGCGCCAGCAGCCCCCAGTTGGGCACCTACACTGAAGCTTTCTTT.

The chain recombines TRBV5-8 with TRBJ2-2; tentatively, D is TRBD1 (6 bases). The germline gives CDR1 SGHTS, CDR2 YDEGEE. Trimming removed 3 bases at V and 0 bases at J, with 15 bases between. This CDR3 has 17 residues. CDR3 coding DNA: TGTGCCAGCAGCTCTGTCGCAGGGGCGACGAACACCGGGGAGCTGTTTTTT. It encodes CASSSVAGATNTGELFF.

The CDR3 nucleotides read TGTGCCAGCAGCTTGTCCGGGACTAGCGGGGGCGAGCAGTACTTC. The encoded protein is CASSLSGTSGGEQYF. This rearrangement joins TRBV5-5 to TRBJ2-7; 14 bases map to TRBD2. The germline V gene has CDR1 SGHKS and CDR2 YYEKEE (reference sequence). V dropped 1 base and J dropped 6; count of bases not matched to a gene: 3. The CDR3 length is 15 residues.

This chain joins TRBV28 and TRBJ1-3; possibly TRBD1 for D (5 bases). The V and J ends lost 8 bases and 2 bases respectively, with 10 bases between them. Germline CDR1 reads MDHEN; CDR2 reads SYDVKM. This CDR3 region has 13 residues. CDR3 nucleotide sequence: TGTGCCAGCCGTCAGGGTCCTGGAAACACCATATATTTT. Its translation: CASRQGPGNTIYF. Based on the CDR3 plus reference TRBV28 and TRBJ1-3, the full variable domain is DVKVTQSSRYLVKRTGEKVFLECVQDMDHENMFWYRQDPGLGLRLIYFSYDVKMKEKGDIPEGYSVSREKKERFSLILESASTNQTSMYLCASRQGPGNTIYFGEGSWLTVV.

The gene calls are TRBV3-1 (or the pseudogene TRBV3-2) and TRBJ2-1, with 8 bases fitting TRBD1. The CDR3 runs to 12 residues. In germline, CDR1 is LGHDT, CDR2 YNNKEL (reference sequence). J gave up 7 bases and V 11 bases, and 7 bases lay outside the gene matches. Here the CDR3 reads CADRQGPNEQFF. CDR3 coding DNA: TGTGCCGACCGACAGGGGCCTAATGAGCAGTTCTTC.

The CDR3, as DNA: TGCGCCAGCAGCATATACACAGGACGGATGAACACTGAAGCTTTCTTT. This sequence encodes CASSIYTGRMNTEAFF. The V gene is TRBV4-1, the J gene TRBJ1-1; tentative D call: TRBD1 (5 bases). V lost 5 bases to trimming and J lost 0 bases, with 16 bases between them. CDR3 length: 16 residues. Germline CDR1 reads MGHRA; CDR2 reads YSYEKL.

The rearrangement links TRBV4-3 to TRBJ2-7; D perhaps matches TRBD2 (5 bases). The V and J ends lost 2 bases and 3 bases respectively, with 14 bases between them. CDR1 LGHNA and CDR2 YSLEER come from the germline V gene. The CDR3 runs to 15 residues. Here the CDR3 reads CASSQSGQGGYEQYF. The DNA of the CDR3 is TGCGCCAGCAGCCAATCAGGTCAAGGAGGCTACGAGCAGTACTTC.

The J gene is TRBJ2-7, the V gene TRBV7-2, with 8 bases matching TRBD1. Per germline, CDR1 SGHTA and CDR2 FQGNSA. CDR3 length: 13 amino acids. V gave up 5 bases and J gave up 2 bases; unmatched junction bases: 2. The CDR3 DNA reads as TGTGCCAGCAGCGGGGACAGGACCTACGAGCAGTACTTC. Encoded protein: CASSGDRTYEQYF. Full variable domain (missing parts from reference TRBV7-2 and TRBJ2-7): GAGVSQSPSNKVTEKGKDVELRCDPISGHTALYWYRQSLGQGLEFLIYFQGNSAPDKSGLPSDRFSAERTGGSVSTLTIQRTQQEDSAVYLCASSGDRTYEQYFGPGTRLTVT.

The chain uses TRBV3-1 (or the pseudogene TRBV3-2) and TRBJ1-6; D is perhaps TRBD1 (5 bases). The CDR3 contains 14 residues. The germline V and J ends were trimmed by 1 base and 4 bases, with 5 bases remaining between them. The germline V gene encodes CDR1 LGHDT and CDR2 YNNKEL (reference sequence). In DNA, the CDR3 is TGTGCCAGCAGCCAAGGACAGTATAATTCACCCCTCCACTTT. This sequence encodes CASSQGQYNSPLHF.

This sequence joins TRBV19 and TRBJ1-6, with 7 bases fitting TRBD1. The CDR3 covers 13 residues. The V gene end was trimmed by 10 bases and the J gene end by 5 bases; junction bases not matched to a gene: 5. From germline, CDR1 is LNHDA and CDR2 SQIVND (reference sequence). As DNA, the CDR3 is TGTGCCACCGGGGACAGCGATAATTCACCCCTCCACTTT. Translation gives CATGDSDNSPLHF.

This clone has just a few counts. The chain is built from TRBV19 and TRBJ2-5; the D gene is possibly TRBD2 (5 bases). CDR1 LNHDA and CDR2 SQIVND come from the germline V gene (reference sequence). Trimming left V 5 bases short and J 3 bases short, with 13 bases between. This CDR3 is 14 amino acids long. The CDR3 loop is CASSPDYSEETQYF. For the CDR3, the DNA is TGTGCCAGTAGTCCCGACTATTCAGAAGAGACCCAGTACTTC.

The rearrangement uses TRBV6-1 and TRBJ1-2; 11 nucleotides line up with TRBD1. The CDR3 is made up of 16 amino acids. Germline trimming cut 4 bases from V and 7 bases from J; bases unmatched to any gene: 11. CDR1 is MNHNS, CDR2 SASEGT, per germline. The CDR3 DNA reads TGTGCCAGCAGTGTTCTGGACAGGGGGCGTACGGCTGGCTACACCTTC. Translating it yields CASSVLDRGRTAGYTF.

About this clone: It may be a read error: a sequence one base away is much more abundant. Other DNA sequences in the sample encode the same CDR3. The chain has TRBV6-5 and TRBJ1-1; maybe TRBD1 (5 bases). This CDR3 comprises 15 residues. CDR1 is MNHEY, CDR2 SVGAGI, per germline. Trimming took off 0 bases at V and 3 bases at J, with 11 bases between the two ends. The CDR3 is CASSYSPGGDTEAFF. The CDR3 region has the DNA TGTGCCAGCAGTTACTCGCCTGGGGGGGACACTGAAGCTTTCTTT.

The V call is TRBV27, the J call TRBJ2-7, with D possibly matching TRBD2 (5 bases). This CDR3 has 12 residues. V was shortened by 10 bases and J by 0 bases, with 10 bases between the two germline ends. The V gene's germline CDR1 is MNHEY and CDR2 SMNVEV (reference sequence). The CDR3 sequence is CATRTYSYEQYF. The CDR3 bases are TGTGCCACCCGGACTTACTCCTACGAGCAGTACTTC.

The CDR3 coding sequence is TGCGCCAGCAGCCAATCGCGGGGGGGGATCTACGAGCAGTACTTC. Encoded protein: CASSQSRGGIYEQYF. J is TRBJ2-7 and V is TRBV4-3; 9 bases align to TRBD2. The germline V gene encodes CDR1 LGHNA and CDR2 YSLEER. The trim removed 2 bases at V and 3 bases at J, leaving 5 bases unmatched. This CDR3 spans 15 amino acids.

CDR3 sequence reads: CASSLRSAGATGELFF. The CDR3 nucleotides are TGTGCCAGCAGCTTGAGGTCAGCGGGGGCCACCGGGGAGCTGTTTTTT. The rearrangement links TRBV5-4 to TRBJ2-2; 8 bases match TRBD2. Germline assignment: CDR1 SGHNT and CDR2 YYREEE (reference sequence). The CDR3 spans 16 residues. Trimming took 1 base from V and 4 from J; bases not matched to a gene: 6.

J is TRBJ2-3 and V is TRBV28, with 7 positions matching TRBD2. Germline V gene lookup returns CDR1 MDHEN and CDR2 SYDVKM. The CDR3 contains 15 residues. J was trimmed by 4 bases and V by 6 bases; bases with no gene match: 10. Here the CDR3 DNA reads TGTGCCAGCAGAGGCGGGGGAAGGTGGGCAGATACGCAGTATTTT. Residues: CASRGGGRWADTQYF.

This chain's CDR3 is CASSADRGWNSPLHF. The CDR3 DNA is TGTGCCAGCAGTGCGGACAGGGGGTGGAATTCACCCCTCCACTTT. This chain joins TRBV2 and TRBJ1-6, with 10 bases identical to TRBD1. CDR1 is SNHLY, CDR2 FYNNEI, per germline. V shed 4 bases and J 7 bases; nucleotides not matched to a gene: 4. This CDR3 region has 15 residues.

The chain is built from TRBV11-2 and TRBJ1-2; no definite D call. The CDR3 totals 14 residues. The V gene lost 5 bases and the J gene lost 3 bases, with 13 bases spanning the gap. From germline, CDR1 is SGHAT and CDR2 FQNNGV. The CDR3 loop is CASSPGADDYGYTF. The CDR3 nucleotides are TGTGCCAGCAGCCCCGGAGCGGACGACTATGGCTACACCTTC. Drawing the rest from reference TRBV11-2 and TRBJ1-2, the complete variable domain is EAGVAQSPRYKIIEKRQSVAFWCNPISGHATLYWYQQILGQGPKLLIQFQNNGVVDDSQLPKDRFSAERLKGVDSTLKIQPAKLEDSAVYLCASSPGADDYGYTFGSGTRLTVV.

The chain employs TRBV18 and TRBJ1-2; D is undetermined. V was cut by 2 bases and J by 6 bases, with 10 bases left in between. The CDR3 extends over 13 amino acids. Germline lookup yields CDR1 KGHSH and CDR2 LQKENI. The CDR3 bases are TGTGCCAGCTCACCAGGAGAGGTGAATGGCTACACCTTC. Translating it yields CASSPGEVNGYTF.

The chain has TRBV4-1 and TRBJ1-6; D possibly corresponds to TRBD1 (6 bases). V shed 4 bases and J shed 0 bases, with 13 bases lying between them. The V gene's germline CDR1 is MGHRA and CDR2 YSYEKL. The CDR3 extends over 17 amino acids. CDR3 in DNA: TGCGCCAGCAGCCCCACCGACAGGAGCTCCTATAATTCACCCCTCCACTTT. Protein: CASSPTDRSSYNSPLHF.

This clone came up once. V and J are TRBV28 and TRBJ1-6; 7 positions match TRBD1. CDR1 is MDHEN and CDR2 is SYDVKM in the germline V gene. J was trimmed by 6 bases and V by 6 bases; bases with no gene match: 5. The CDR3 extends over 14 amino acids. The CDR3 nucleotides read TGTGCCAGCAGCCAAGGGGGCAGTAATTCACCCCTCCACTTT. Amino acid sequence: CASSQGGSNSPLHF. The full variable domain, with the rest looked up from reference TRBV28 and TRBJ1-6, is DVKVTQSSRYLVKRTGEKVFLECVQDMDHENMFWYRQDPGLGLRLIYFSYDVKMKEKGDIPEGYSVSREKKERFSLILESASTNQTSMYLCASSQGGSNSPLHFGNGTRLTVT.

DNA for the CDR3: TGTGCCACCAGCAGAGGGGACAGAGATTATGGCTACACCTTC. The encoded protein is CATSRGDRDYGYTF. The V gene is TRBV15, the J gene TRBJ1-2, with 7 nucleotides matching TRBD1. The trim removed 1 base at V and 5 bases at J, leaving 4 bases unmatched. This CDR3 region has 14 residues. Germline-derived CDR1 and CDR2 are LNHNV and YYDKDF (reference sequence). The variable domain in full, with the rest retrieved from reference TRBV15 and TRBJ1-2, is DAMVIQNPRYQVTQFGKPVTLSCSQTLNHNVMYWYQQKSSQAPKLLFHYYDKDFNNEADTPDNFQSRRPNTSFCFLDIRSPGLGDTAMYLCATSRGDRDYGYTFGSGTRLTVV.

The CDR3 loop reads CASSEIGGAGEQYF. CDR3 nucleotides: TGTGCCAGCAGTGAAATCGGGGGGGCCGGGGAGCAGTACTTC. The gene calls are TRBV2 and TRBJ2-7; 8 bases fit TRBD2. After removal of 2 bases from V and 7 bases from J, the junction contained 7 bases not matched to a gene. CDR1 and CDR2 (germline): SNHLY, FYNNEI. The CDR3 is 14 residues long. Supplemented by reference TRBV2 and TRBJ2-7, the full variable domain reads EPEVTQTPSHQVTQMGQEVILRCVPISNHLYFYWYRQILGQKVEFLVSFYNNEISEKSEIFDDQFSVERPDGSNFTLKIRSTKLEDSAMYFCASSEIGGAGEQYFGPGTRLTVT.